Below are 13 T cell receptor beta chains sequenced from a single sample in a study of CD8 T cells in ankylosing spondylitis. TCRdb redid the calling of the 5' RACE reads with MiXCR, one entry per CDR3 protein. The data show 300,000 to 400,000 distinct CDR3 sequences, 20% to 25% seen once. Sequencing input: blood, either unsorted or a sorted T cell fraction (not recorded which). The receptors were sampled from a male donor with ankylosing spondylitis or in good health (not recorded which).

This rearrangement joins TRBV2 to TRBJ2-7, with D perhaps given as TRBD1 or TRBD2 (5 bases each). The CDR3 spans 13 residues. V lost 6 bases to trimming and J lost 6 bases, with 15 bases between them. The germline CDR1 and CDR2 sequences are SNHLY and FYNNEI. The DNA for the CDR3 is TGTGCCAGCAGGGGGCAGGGAGAGCGCGAGCAGTACTTC. It translates to CASRGQGEREQYF. The variable domain in full, completed from reference TRBV2 and TRBJ2-7, reads EPEVTQTPSHQVTQMGQEVILRCVPISNHLYFYWYRQILGQKVEFLVSFYNNEISEKSEIFDDQFSVERPDGSNFTLKIRSTKLEDSAMYFCASRGQGEREQYFGPGTRLTVT.

In its sample, this clonotype was seen a few times. One end of the junction is discordant with germline, which a read error may explain. The chain has TRBV29-1 and TRBJ2-7; 7 bases agree with TRBD1. Germline V lookup: CDR1 SQVTM, CDR2 ANQGSEA. This CDR3 has 12 amino acids. The CDR3 spells CSASGTAYGQYF. The CDR3 nucleotides are TGCAGCGCCTCCGGGACAGCTTACGGGCAGTACTTC.

V usage is TRBV20-1 and J usage is TRBJ2-3; 8 bases are shared with TRBD2. Unmatched junction bases numbered 14, after V lost 0 bases and J lost 3 bases. This CDR3 region has 18 residues. The V gene's germline CDR1 is DFQATT and CDR2 SNEGSKA (reference sequence). CDR3 loop: CSAREDGLRGGLTDTQYF. CDR3 nucleotide sequence: TGCAGTGCTAGAGAAGACGGCCTACGGGGGGGCCTAACAGATACGCAGTATTTT.

The V gene is TRBV9, the J gene TRBJ2-3; perhaps TRBD2 as D (6 bases). The CDR3 has 15 residues. Deletions cut 3 bases from V and 2 bases from J, with 13 bases between. Germline-derived CDR1 and CDR2 are SGDLS and YYNGEE. DNA for the CDR3: TGTGCCAGCAGCGCGATAGCGGTTGACACAGATACGCAGTATTTT. This translates into CASSAIAVDTDTQYF.

This chain connects TRBV2 to TRBJ1-4; TRBD1 matches 8 bases. The CDR3 is 14 residues long. CDR1 is SNHLY and CDR2 is FYNNEI in the germline V gene. V shed 5 bases and J 6 bases; nucleotides not matched to a gene: 5. In DNA form, the CDR3 reads TGTGCCAGCAGTCAACAGGGGGAGGATGAAAAACTGTTTTTT. Its protein is CASSQQGEDEKLFF.

The rearrangement links TRBV4-1 to TRBJ2-7, with D possibly being TRBD1 (6 bases). Trimming took off 2 bases at V and 6 bases at J, with 11 bases between the two ends. CDR3 size: 13 residues. Germline V gene lookup returns CDR1 MGHRA and CDR2 YSYEKL. CDR3 region: CASSQPQGSEQYF. CDR3 nucleotides: TGCGCCAGCAGCCAACCACAGGGTTCCGAGCAGTACTTC.

This clonotype was picked up a small number of times. The chain couples TRBV3-1 to TRBJ2-7, with D possibly matching TRBD1 (5 bases). Germline V lookup: CDR1 LGHDT, CDR2 YNNKEL (reference sequence). The CDR3 sequence is 15 residues long. Deletions cut 4 bases from V and 1 base from J, with 14 bases between. CDR3 sequence: CASSLQVAPSYEQYF. DNA for the CDR3: TGTGCCAGCAGCCTACAGGTGGCTCCATCCTACGAGCAGTACTTC.

A few counts support this clonotype. This sequence joins TRBV6-4 and TRBJ2-4; tentative D call: TRBD2 (7 bases). V gave up 9 bases and J gave up 0 bases, with 21 bases separating them. CDR3 length: 17 amino acids. Germline CDR1 MRHNA, CDR2 SNTAGT. The CDR3 reads CARHKGGAPLAKNIQYF. As DNA, the CDR3 is TGTGCCAGACATAAGGGGGGGGCCCCCCTAGCCAAAAACATTCAGTACTTC.

This clonotype occurred a few times. V is TRBV11-2 and J is TRBJ2-2, with no clear D. The CDR3 consists of 13 residues. Germline V gene data show CDR1 as SGHAT and CDR2 as FQNNGV. The V end was cut by 5 bases, the J end by 4 bases, with 8 bases between. CDR3 residues: CASSPPPTGELFF. The CDR3 bases are TGTGCCAGCAGCCCCCCCCCCACCGGGGAGCTGTTTTTT.

In DNA form, the CDR3 reads TGCAGCGTTGTTTTATGGAACACCCCCCCGGACACCGGGGAGCTGTTTTTT. Translating it yields CSVVLWNTPPDTGELFF. The chain employs TRBV29-1 and TRBJ2-2, with D unclear. Trimming removed 4 bases from V and 3 bases from J, with 21 bases in between. The CDR3 contains 17 residues. Looked up from germline, CDR1 is SQVTM and CDR2 is ANQGSEA.

The chain employs TRBV29-1 and TRBJ2-4, with 7 bases matching TRBD1. The CDR3 totals 13 residues. J was trimmed by 6 bases and V by 0 bases; bases with no gene match: 2. Germline CDR1 and CDR2: SQVTM and ANQGSEA. The CDR3 sequence: CSVEEGTANIQYF. The CDR3 DNA sequence: TGCAGCGTTGAAGAGGGGACAGCAAACATTCAGTACTTC.

This chain links TRBV27 with TRBJ2-7; the match to TRBD2 covers 7 bases. Per germline, CDR1 MNHEY and CDR2 SMNVEV (reference sequence). The CDR3 contains 14 residues. With V trimmed by 7 bases and J by 1 base, 7 bases remained unmatched. The CDR3 DNA reads TGTGCCAGCATGGGGAGGGCCACTTCCTACGAGCAGTACTTC. Protein: CASMGRATSYEQYF.

The chain links TRBV29-1 to TRBJ2-7, with TRBD1 as a possible D gene (5 bases). The CDR3 sequence is 16 residues long. CDR1 and CDR2 from the germline V gene are SQVTM and ANQGSEA. V dropped 1 base and J dropped 2 bases, with 18 bases sitting between them. The CDR3 bases are TGCAGCGTTGAAGGGGCAGGGCCAGACCGACCCTACGAGCAGTACTTC. The encoded protein is CSVEGAGPDRPYEQYF.